The rows below give T cell receptor beta chains drawn from one sample of a study of shared clonotypes between healthy human individuals. Measured with immunoSEQ multiplex PCR; TCRdb has only the in-frame clones, and not every one. The sample shows about 2.1 million clones, about 93% of them seen only once. Sequences were obtained from naive CD8+ T cells from PBMCs. The receptors were sampled from a man between 18 and 29 years old in good health. Some clones in this sample may be carry-over from other donors' samples. Each CDR3 is given with its conserved first and last residue. Part of the rows lack a size; the others show once, few, many or a class for expanded clones.

CASSVDRGVYEQYF	NA	TRBJ2-7	TRBV28
CASSGRSASSYEQYF	NA	TRBJ2-7	TRBV2
CASSLGPSGDYSEQYF	NA	TRBJ2-7	TRBV7-9
CASSLSRPRETQYF	once	TRBJ2-5	TRBV7-9
CASSLGRVTEAFF	NA	TRBJ1-1	TRBV27
CASSLGPGSSYNEQFF	NA	TRBJ2-1	TRBV7-3
CASSFSVSGIGYTF	NA	TRBJ1-2	TRBV28
CASSDSTWGEAFF	NA	TRBJ1-1	TRBV6-4
CASSQEGGGGTEAFF	NA	TRBJ1-1	TRBV4-1
CASSLFSKRQGAIMNTEAFF	NA	TRBJ1-1	TRBV7-3
CASSLAGANVLTF	NA	TRBJ2-6	TRBV28
CASSPGMGSNQPQHF	NA	TRBJ1-5	TRBV27
CASSHGTFQRAEQYF	NA	TRBJ2-7	TRBV14
CASTHGGYQETQYF	NA	TRBJ2-5	TRBV6-5
CASSPGQGAWYEQYF	NA	TRBJ2-7	TRBV27
CASSQVEGKPYEQYF	NA	TRBJ2-7	TRBV4-1
CASSPGGGLGGYTF	NA	TRBJ1-2	TRBV7-6
CASSLDQTSGRDTQYF	NA	TRBJ2-3	TRBV5-6
CASSHVPAGELFF	NA	TRBJ2-2	TRBV4-3
CASSPAPAVYTGELFF	NA	TRBJ2-2	TRBV11-3
CASRAGGEFSYGYTF	NA	TRBJ1-2	TRBV27
CASSSSRDQRDTQYF	NA	TRBJ2-3	TRBV5-4
CASSLGVAQTYNEQFF	once	TRBJ2-1	TRBV11-2
CASRHGEEVGGELFF	NA	TRBJ2-2	TRBV28
CASSLREWGGYYGYTF	NA	TRBJ1-2	TRBV28
CAWSRGTEAFF	few	TRBJ1-1	TRBV30
CASSQNPGQYYEQYF	NA	TRBJ2-7	TRBV4-1
CAWGRTAAAQETQYF	NA	TRBJ2-5	TRBV30
CASSVYREGSPINEQFF	NA	TRBJ2-1	TRBV9
CASSPRGGELFF	NA	TRBJ2-2	TRBV6-5
CASSQDNPEQFF	NA	TRBJ2-1	TRBV4-1
CASSELLVHWYEQYF	NA	TRBJ2-7	TRBV6-1
CARSLGRGRGYTF	NA	TRBJ1-2	TRBV5-3
CSARTGANEKLFF	NA	TRBJ1-4	TRBV29-1
CASSLSGVQETQYF	NA	TRBJ2-5	TRBV7-8
CASSSGQLEAFF	NA	TRBJ1-1	TRBV5-6
CASAPLGTEAFF	few	TRBJ1-1	TRBV19
CASTGGTEAFF	NA	TRBJ1-1	TRBV27
CASSQAGGLEAFF	NA	TRBJ1-1	TRBV14
CASSPEGQSTDTQYF	NA	TRBJ2-3	TRBV9
CASSLDSGISYNEQFF	NA	TRBJ2-1	TRBV27
CSARVPNVLTF	NA	TRBJ2-6	TRBV20-1
CASSLLIGLAGLVDEQFF	NA	TRBJ2-1	TRBV5-1
CASSPGQGPREQYF	NA	TRBJ2-7	TRBV27
CASSLVGRATDTQYF	NA	TRBJ2-3	TRBV5-4